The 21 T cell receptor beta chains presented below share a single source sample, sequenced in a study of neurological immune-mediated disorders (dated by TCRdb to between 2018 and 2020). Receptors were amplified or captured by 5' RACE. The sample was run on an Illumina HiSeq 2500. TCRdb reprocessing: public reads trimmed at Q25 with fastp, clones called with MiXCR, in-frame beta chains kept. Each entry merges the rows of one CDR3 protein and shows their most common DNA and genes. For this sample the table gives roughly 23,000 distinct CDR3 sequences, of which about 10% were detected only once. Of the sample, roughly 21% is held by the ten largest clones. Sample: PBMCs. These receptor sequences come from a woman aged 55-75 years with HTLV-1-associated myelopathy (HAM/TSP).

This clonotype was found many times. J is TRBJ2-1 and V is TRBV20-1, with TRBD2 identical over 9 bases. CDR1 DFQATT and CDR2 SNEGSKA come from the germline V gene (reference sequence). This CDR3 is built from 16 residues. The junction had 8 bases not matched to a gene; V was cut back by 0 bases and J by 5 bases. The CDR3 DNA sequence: TGCAGTGCTAGAGATTTCGGGAAGCGGGAGGACAATGAGCAGTTCTTC. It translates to CSARDFGKREDNEQFF.

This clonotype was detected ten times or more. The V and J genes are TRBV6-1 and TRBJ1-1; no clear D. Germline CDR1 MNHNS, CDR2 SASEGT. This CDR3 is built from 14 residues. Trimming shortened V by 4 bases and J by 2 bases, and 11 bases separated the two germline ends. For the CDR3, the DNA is TGTGCCAGCAGTGGGACCTCGGGAAACACTGAAGCTTTCTTT. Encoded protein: CASSGTSGNTEAFF.

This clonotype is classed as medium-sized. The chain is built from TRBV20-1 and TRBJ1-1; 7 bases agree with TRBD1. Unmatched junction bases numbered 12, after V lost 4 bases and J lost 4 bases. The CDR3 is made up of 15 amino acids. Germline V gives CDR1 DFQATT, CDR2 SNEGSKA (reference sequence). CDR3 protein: CSAMSDRVDVTEAFF. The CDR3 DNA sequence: TGCAGTGCTATGTCCGACAGGGTTGATGTCACTGAAGCTTTCTTT.

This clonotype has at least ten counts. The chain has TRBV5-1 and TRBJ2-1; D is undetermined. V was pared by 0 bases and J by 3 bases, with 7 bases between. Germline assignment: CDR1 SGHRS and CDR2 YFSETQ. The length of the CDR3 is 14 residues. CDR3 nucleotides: TGCGCCAGCAGCTTGGACGGAAACTACAATGAGCAGTTCTTC. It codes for CASSLDGNYNEQFF.

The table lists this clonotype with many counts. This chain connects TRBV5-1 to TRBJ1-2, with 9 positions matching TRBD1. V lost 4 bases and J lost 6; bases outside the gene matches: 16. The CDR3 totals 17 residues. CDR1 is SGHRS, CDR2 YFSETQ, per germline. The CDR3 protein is CASSGGTGRVMGHGYTF. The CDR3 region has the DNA TGCGCCAGCAGCGGAGGGACAGGGAGAGTTATGGGTCATGGCTACACCTTC.

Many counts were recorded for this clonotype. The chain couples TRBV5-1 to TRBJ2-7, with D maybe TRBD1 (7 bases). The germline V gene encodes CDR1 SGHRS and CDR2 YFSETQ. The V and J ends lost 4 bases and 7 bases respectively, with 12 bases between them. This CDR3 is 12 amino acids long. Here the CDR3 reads CASSRRGQEQYF. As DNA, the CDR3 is TGCGCCAGCAGCAGGAGGGGGCAGGAGCAGTACTTC.

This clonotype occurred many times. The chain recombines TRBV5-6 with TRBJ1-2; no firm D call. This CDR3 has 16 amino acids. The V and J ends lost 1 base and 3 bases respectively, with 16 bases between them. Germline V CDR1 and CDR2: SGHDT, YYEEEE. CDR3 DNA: TGTGCCAGCAGCTTGATGCGGGAGTCTGCCGACTATGGCTACACCTTC. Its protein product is CASSLMRESADYGYTF.

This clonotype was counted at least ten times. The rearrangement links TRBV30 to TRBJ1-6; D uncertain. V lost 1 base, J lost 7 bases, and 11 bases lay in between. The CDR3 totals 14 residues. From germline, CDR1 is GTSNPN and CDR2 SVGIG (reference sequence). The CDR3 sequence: CAWSERAYNSPLHF. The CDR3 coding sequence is TGTGCCTGGAGTGAACGGGCGTACAATTCACCCCTCCACTTT.

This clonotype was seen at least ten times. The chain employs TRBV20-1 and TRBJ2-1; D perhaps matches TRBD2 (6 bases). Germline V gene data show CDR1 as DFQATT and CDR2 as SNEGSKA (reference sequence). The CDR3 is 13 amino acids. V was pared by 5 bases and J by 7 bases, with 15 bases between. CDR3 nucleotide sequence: TGCAGTGCTGAAAGCGGGTGGTCTAATGAGCAGTTCTTC. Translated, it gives CSAESGWSNEQFF.

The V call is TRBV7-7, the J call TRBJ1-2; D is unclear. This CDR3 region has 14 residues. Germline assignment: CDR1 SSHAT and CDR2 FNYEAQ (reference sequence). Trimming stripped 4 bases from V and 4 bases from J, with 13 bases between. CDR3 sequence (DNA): TGTGCCAGCAGCTCTATCGTACCCTCCTATGGCTACACCTTC. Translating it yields CASSSIVPSYGYTF.

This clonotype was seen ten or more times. The CDR3 here is CASSKGLAGHNTGELFF. The CDR3 DNA reads TGTGCCAGCAGCAAAGGACTAGCGGGGCATAACACCGGGGAGCTGTTTTTT. The chain carries TRBV21-1 and TRBJ2-2; the table assigns TRBD2, which was not confirmed against the DNA. TRBV21-1 is a pseudogene locus. The CDR3 contains 17 residues.

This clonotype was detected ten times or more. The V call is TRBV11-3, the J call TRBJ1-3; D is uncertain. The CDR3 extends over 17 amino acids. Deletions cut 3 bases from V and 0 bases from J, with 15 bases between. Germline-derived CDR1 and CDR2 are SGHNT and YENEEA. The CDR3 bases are TGTGCCAGCAGCTTTTCACGGTCCCTACTCTCTGGAAACACCATATATTTT. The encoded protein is CASSFSRSLLSGNTIYF.

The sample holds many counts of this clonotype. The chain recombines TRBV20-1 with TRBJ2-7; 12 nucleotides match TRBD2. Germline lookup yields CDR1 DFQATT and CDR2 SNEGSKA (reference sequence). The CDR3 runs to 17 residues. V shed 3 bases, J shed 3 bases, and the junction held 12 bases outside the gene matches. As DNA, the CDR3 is TGCAGTGCTAGCCCACCGGGACTAGCGGGCGGATTCTACGAGCAGTACTTC. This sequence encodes CSASPPGLAGGFYEQYF.

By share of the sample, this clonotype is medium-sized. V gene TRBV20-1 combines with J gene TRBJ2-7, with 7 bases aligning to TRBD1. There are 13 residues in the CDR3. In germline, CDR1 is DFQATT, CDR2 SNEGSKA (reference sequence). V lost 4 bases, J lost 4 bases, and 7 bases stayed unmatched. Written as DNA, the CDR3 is TGCAGTGCTATGGGGACAGACTTTTACGAGCAGTACTTC. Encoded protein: CSAMGTDFYEQYF.

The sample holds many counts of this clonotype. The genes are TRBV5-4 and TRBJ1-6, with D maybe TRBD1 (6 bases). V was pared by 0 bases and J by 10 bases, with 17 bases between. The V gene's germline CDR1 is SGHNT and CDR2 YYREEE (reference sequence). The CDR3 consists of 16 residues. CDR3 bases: TGTGCCAGCAGCTTGGGCCCCACAGGGCGAAGCTCACCCCTCCACTTT. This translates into CASSLGPTGRSSPLHF.

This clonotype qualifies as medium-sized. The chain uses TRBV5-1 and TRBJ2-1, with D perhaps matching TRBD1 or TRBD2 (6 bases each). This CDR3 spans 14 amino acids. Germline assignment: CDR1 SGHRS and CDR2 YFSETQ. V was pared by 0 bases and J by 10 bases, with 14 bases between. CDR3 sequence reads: CASSLDWGAGEQFF. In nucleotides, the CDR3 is TGCGCCAGCAGCTTGGATTGGGGGGCAGGGGAGCAGTTCTTC.

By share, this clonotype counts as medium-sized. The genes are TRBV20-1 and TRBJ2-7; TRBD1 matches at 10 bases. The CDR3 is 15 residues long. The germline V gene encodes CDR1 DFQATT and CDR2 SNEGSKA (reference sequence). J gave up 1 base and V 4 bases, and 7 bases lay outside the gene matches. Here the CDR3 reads CSAKAGTGASYEQYF. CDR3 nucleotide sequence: TGCAGTGCTAAGGCCGGGACAGGGGCTTCCTACGAGCAGTACTTC.

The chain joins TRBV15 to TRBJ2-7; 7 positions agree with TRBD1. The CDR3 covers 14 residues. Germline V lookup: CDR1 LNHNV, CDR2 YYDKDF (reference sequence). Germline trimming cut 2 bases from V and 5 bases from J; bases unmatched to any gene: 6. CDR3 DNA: TGTGCCACCAGCAGAAGACAGGGTGCCCACGAGCAGTACTTC. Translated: CATSRRQGAHEQYF.

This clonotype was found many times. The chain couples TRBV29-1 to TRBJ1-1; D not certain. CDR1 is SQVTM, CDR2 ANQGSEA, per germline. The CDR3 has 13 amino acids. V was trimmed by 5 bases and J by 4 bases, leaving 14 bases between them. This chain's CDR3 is CSVSETLGTEAFF. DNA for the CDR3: TGCAGCGTTTCCGAGACGTTGGGCACTGAAGCTTTCTTT.

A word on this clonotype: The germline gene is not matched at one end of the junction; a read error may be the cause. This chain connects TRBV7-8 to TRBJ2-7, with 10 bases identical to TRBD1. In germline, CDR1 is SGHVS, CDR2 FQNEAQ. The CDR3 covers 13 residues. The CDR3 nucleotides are TGTTCCAGCAGCGGGACAGGGGACTACAAGCAGTACTTC. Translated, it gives CSSSGTGDYKQYF.

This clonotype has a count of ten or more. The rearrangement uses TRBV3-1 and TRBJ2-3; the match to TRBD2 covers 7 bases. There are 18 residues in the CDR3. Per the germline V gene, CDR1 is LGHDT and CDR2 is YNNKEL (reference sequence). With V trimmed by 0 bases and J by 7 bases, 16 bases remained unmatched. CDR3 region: CASSQDFFGGGVGNTQYF. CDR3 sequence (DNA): TGTGCCAGCAGCCAAGATTTTTTCGGCGGGGGAGTGGGAAATACGCAGTATTTT.